This TCR beta chain appears in the sequencing data of a study of identical twins. The germline V gene has CDR1 LGHDT and CDR2 YNNKEL (reference sequence). The CDR3 covers 16 residues. The V and J ends lost 4 bases and 3 bases, in that order; junction bases with no gene match: 6. In its sample, this clonotype was seen many times. TCRdb re-analysed the 5' RACE reads in MiXCR, keeping a single row per CDR3 protein. The sample records 690,000 or so distinct CDR3 sequences, under 9% being singletons. Another study also made use of these data, one on yellow fever vaccine responses in identical twins.

This rearrangement joins TRBV3-1 to TRBJ2-3; TRBD2 matches at 11 bases. Sequencing was carried out using PBMCs. The sequence came from a woman aged 18-29 years in good health. Here the CDR3 DNA reads TGTGCCAGCAGCCGAGGACTAGCGGGTGGGACAGATACGCAGTATTTT. Encoded protein: CASSRGLAGGTDTQYF.